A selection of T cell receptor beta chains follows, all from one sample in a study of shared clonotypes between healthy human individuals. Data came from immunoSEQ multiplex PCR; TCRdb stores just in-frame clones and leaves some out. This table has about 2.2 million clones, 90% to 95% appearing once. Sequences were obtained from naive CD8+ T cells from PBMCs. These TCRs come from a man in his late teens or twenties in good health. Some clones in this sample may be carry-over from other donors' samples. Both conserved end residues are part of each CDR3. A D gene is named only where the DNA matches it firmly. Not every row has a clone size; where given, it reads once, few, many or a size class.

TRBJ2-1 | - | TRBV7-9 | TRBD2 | CASSSDQGLGSYNEQFF | TGTGCCAGCAGTTCAGACCAGGGACTAGGGTCCTACAATGAGCAGTTCTTC
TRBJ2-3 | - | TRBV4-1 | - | CASSPRGLIREADTQYF | TGCGCCAGCAGCCCCCGCGGGCTAATAAGGGAGGCAGATACGCAGTATTTT
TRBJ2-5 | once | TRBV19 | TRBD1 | CASSTRTGLGETQYF | TGTGCCAGTAGTACACGGACAGGACTGGGGGAGACCCAGTACTTC
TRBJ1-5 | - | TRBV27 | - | CASSIQGGNQPQHF | TGTGCCAGCAGTATACAGGGAGGGAATCAGCCCCAGCATTTT
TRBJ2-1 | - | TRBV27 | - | CASSLSPDNEQFF | TGTGCCAGCAGTTTATCGCCAGACAATGAGCAGTTCTTC
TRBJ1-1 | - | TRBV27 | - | CASSLNRGYTEAFF | TGTGCCAGCAGTTTAAATCGGGGGTATACTGAAGCTTTCTTT
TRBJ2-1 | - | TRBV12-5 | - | CASAYFGPMGGLWAEQFF | TGTGCTAGTGCCTATTTTGGGCCAATGGGGGGGCTCTGGGCTGAGCAGTTCTTC
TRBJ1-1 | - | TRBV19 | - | CASSIIKGGEAFF | TGTGCCAGTAGTATAATTAAAGGCGGTGAAGCTTTCTTT
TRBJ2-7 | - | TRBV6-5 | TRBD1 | CASSQRTGGGYEQYF | TGTGCCAGCAGCCAACGGACAGGGGGCGGCTACGAGCAGTACTTC
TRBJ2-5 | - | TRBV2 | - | CASDEPGSFETQYF | TGTGCCAGCGACGAACCAGGGTCCTTCGAGACCCAGTACTTC
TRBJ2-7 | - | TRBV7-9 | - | CASSLINSGGSSYEQYF | TGTGCCAGCAGCTTAATTAATTCCGGGGGATCGTCCTACGAGCAGTACTTC
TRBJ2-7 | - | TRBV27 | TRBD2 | CASSLGLAGGSYEQYF | TGTGCCAGCAGTCTCGGACTAGCGGGAGGCTCCTACGAGCAGTACTTC
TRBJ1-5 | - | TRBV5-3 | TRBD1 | CARSSNSGGRPQHF | TGTGCCAGAAGCTCCAACTCAGGGGGACGACCCCAGCATTTT
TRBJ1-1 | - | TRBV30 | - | CAWSVDRLTEAFF | TGTGCCTGGAGTGTAGACAGGTTGACTGAAGCTTTCTTT
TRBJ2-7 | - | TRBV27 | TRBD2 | CASSPSGSTYEQYF | TGTGCCAGCAGCCCTAGCGGGAGCACCTACGAGCAGTACTTC
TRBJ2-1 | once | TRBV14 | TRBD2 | CASSQGLAGVFEQFF | TGTGCCAGCAGCCAGGGTTTAGCGGGAGTGTTTGAGCAGTTCTTC
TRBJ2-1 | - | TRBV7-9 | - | CASSLGADPYNEQFF | TGTGCCAGCAGCTTAGGGGCGGACCCATACAATGAGCAGTTCTTC
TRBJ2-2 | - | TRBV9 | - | CASTGSRHLSNTGELFF | TGTGCCAGCACAGGGTCCCGACACCTCTCGAACACCGGGGAGCTGTTTTTT
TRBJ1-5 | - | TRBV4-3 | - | CASSQDRTYQPQHF | TGCGCCAGCAGCCAAGATAGAACCTATCAGCCCCAGCATTTT
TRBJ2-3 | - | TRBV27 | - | CASSLSAGAADTQYF | TGTGCCAGCAGTTTATCGGCAGGGGCCGCAGATACGCAGTATTTT